These T cell receptor beta chains were read from a single sample in a study of radiotherapy plus CTLA-4 blockade in lung cancer. Clones were read by immunoSEQ multiplex PCR, and TCRdb kept only the in-frame ones, dropping some. The table records about 66,000 clones, about 85% of them present only once. The input for sequencing was peripheral blood, taken from a patient treated with radiotherapy plus ipilimumab. The receptors were sampled from a human donor with non-small cell lung cancer who had a partial response to radiotherapy plus ipilimumab. The CDR3 runs from the conserved cysteine through the conserved F or W. A D gene is named only where the DNA matches it firmly.

d_call,v_call,cdr3_aa
TRBD2,TRBV15,CATSPLAGGPTGELFF
.,TRBV18,CASSPGGGQPQHF
.,TRBV7-2,CASSFGPNEKLFF
TRBD1,TRBV6-5,CASRPTGEETQYF
TRBD1,TRBV5-4,CASSLEQGATYEQYF
.,TRBV29-1,CSVEERNRPYEQYF
TRBD1,TRBV18,CASSPQAGQGAIYEQYF
TRBD1,TRBV9,CASSKGQGSGNTIYF
.,TRBV7-3,CASSLTAGLQYEQYF
TRBD2,TRBV2,CASSAVAGGQETQYF
.,TRBV2,CASSEEFNNEQFF
TRBD2,TRBV7-3,CASSPRGAGVAGELFF
.,TRBV6-1,CASSEGVNTEAFF
TRBD2,TRBV5-1,CASSFSGGAYNEQFF
.,TRBV7-3,CASSFPGTPEQQFF
.,TRBV28,CASRITPGHEQYF
.,TRBV2,CASSEATGGETQYF
.,TRBV5-1,CASSLGRTGSSGANVLTF
TRBD2,TRBV28,CASSFPHGTSRTGELFF
TRBD2,TRBV27,CASSLSVMASGADTQYF
TRBD1,TRBV18,CASSYRDRGSGQPQHF